These 13 T cell receptor beta chains originate from one sample sequenced in a study of T cell responses to AZD1222 COVID-19 vaccine. Assay: immunoSEQ multiplex PCR; the TCRdb copy retains only in-frame clones and omits some. The sample consists of 120,000 to 150,000 clones, roughly 91% of them appearing once. The material sequenced was peripheral blood, taken on day 0 of AZD1222 vaccination. Receptors were obtained from an adult in good health.

V gene TRBV27 combines with J gene TRBJ1-1; TRBD1 is a possible D gene (5 bases). Trimming cost V 5 bases and J 4 bases, with 11 bases left between them. CDR1 MNHEY and CDR2 SMNVEV come from the germline V gene (reference sequence). The CDR3 extends over 13 amino acids. The CDR3 spells CASSPRGFTEAFF. Written as DNA, the CDR3 is TGTGCCAGCAGTCCACGGGGGTTCACTGAAGCTTTCTTT.

The V gene is TRBV29-1, the J gene TRBJ2-7; unclear D gene. Germline assignment: CDR1 SQVTM and CDR2 ANQGSEA. The CDR3 extends over 12 amino acids. Trimming removed 6 bases at V and 3 bases at J, with 12 bases between. Here the CDR3 DNA reads TGCAGCGTCCGCTACACCCTCTACGAGCAGTACTTC. It translates to CSVRYTLYEQYF.

The chain carries TRBV2 and TRBJ1-2; D is perhaps TRBD1 (5 bases). V lost 3 bases, J lost 6 bases, and 17 bases lay in between. The germline gives CDR1 SNHLY, CDR2 FYNNEI. The CDR3 is 15 amino acids. The CDR3, as DNA: TGTGCCAGCAGTGATACCGCCGTGGGGGAGGATGGCTACACCTTC. Translating gives CASSDTAVGEDGYTF.

The chain joins TRBV18 to TRBJ2-1; 8 bases are shared with TRBD2. The junction had 4 bases not matched to a gene; V was cut back by 5 bases and J by 1 base. Germline assignment: CDR1 KGHSH and CDR2 LQKENI. The CDR3 is made up of 15 amino acids. The CDR3 bases are TGTGCCAGCTCAGCTAGCGGGCCTTCCTACAATGAGCAGTTCTTC. As protein: CASSASGPSYNEQFF.

CDR3 sequence reads: CASSHPKGQGSSYEQYF. The DNA of the CDR3 is TGTGCCAGCAGCCATCCCAAGGGACAGGGGTCATCCTACGAGCAGTACTTC. The rearrangement links TRBV14 to TRBJ2-7; 10 bases line up with TRBD1. The CDR3 runs to 17 residues. CDR1 SGHDN and CDR2 FVKESK come from the germline V gene. V was pared by 3 bases and J by 1 base, with 9 bases of the junction left unmatched.

This sequence joins TRBV5-5 and TRBJ1-2; maybe TRBD1 (5 bases). The germline gives CDR1 SGHKS, CDR2 YYEKEE (reference sequence). Deletions cut 5 bases from V and 4 bases from J, with 24 bases between. This CDR3 region has 17 residues. CDR3 DNA: TGTGCCAGCAGGGGAGGGGCTGGCCTAAAAGCTAGCTATGGCTACACCTTC. It is translated as CASRGGAGLKASYGYTF.

This clone showed up just once. This chain joins TRBV18 and TRBJ2-5; the D is unclear. This CDR3 has 15 residues. The V gene lost 6 bases and the J gene lost 3 bases, with 17 bases spanning the gap. Looked up from germline, CDR1 is KGHSH and CDR2 is LQKENI. CDR3 bases: TGTGCCAGCTCCCCGACCGCGAGTTGGGAAGAGACCCAGTACTTC. Protein sequence: CASSPTASWEETQYF.

The gene calls are TRBV6-5 and TRBJ1-5, with 8 bases aligning to TRBD1. The ends lost 7 bases at V and 6 bases at J; junction bases unmatched: 5. CDR1 and CDR2 (germline): MNHEY, SVGAGI. The CDR3 consists of 13 residues. CDR3 DNA sequence: TGTGCCAGCATGATCCAGGGGGCTCAGCCCCAGCATTTT. Translation gives CASMIQGAQPQHF.

V and J are TRBV25-1 and TRBJ1-2; D might be TRBD1 (6 bases). Germline-derived CDR1 and CDR2 are MGHDK and SYGVNS. Trimming pared 2 bases from V and 7 bases from J, leaving 20 bases between. CDR3 size: 16 residues. CDR3 coding DNA: TGTGCCAGCAGTGAAATGGACAGTTCCGCGCTACCTGGCTACACCTTC. Its protein product is CASSEMDSSALPGYTF.

V usage is TRBV27 and J usage is TRBJ1-2; D uncertain. The CDR3 is made up of 11 amino acids. Germline V CDR1 and CDR2: MNHEY, SMNVEV (reference sequence). Trimming left V 6 bases short and J 6 bases short, with 8 bases between. The CDR3 DNA reads as TGTGCCAGCAGATACAAGGATGGCTACACCTTC. It is translated as CASRYKDGYTF.

The chain combines TRBV3-1 (or the pseudogene TRBV3-2) with TRBJ1-2, with D uncertain. The CDR3 is 13 amino acids. The germline V and J ends were trimmed by 6 bases and 6 bases, with 14 bases remaining between them. Germline CDR1 is LGHDT and CDR2 is YNNKEL (reference sequence). This chain's CDR3 is CASSLYKGNGYTF. The CDR3 coding sequence is TGTGCCAGCAGTCTCTACAAAGGAAATGGCTACACCTTC.

The chain carries TRBV5-1 and TRBJ2-1; 8 bases align to TRBD2. The CDR3 consists of 16 residues. The germline V gene encodes CDR1 SGHRS and CDR2 YFSETQ. V lost 4 bases and J lost 0; bases outside the gene matches: 6. CDR3 coding DNA: TGCGCCAGCAGCCCCTGGAGCGGGAGCTCCTACAATGAGCAGTTCTTC. It encodes CASSPWSGSSYNEQFF.

The V gene is TRBV19, the J gene TRBJ2-1, with a possible D match to TRBD2 (6 bases). The ends were cut back, 7 bases at V and 8 bases at J, with 12 bases in the middle. The CDR3 runs to 12 residues. From germline, CDR1 is LNHDA and CDR2 SQIVND (reference sequence). The CDR3 protein is CASKEGRHEQFF. The CDR3 nucleotides are TGTGCCAGTAAGGAGGGGAGGCATGAGCAGTTCTTC.